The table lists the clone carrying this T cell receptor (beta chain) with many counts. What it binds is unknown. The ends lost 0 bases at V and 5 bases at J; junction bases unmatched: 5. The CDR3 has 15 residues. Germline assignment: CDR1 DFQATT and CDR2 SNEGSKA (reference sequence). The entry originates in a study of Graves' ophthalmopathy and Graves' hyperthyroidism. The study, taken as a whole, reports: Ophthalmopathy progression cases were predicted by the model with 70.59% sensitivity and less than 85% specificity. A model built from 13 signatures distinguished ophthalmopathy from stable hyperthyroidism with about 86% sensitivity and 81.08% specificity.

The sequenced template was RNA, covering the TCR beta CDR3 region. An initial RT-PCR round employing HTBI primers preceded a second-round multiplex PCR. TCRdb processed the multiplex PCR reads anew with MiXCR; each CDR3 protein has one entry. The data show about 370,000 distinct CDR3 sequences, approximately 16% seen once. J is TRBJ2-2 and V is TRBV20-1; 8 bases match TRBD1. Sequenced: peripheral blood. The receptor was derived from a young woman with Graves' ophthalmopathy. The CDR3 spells CSARDFDRGTGELFF. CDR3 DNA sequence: TGCAGTGCTAGAGATTTCGACAGGGGTACCGGGGAGCTGTTTTTT.